This is a list of T cell receptor beta chains from one sample in a study of coeliac disease. Profiling relied on immunoSEQ multiplex PCR, and the TCRdb table lists in-frame clones only, not all of them. This table holds around 4,100 clones, almost 60% found once. The sequenced material came from intraepithelial lymphocytes from the gut. These receptors all stem from a human donor with active celiac disease. Both conserved end residues are part of each CDR3. The order of the fields is V gene, D gene, clone size, J gene, CDR3 protein, CDR3 DNA. A D gene is named only where the DNA matches it firmly. The size field is filled for only some rows; it gives once, few, many or a size class.

TRBV27	TRBD1	.	TRBJ2-7	CASSLRGQEVRKEQYF	TGTGCCAGCAGTTTAAGGGGACAGGAGGTACGCAAGGAGCAGTACTTC
TRBV9	.	.	TRBJ1-1	CASSSLWLWSTEAFF	TGTGCCAGCAGCTCCCTTTGGTTATGGAGCACTGAAGCTTTCTTT
TRBV14	TRBD2	few	TRBJ2-1	CASSQRWLAGGHLSHNEQFF	TGTGCCAGCAGCCAAAGATGGCTAGCGGGAGGCCACCTTTCCCACAATGAGCAGTTCTTC
TRBV28	.	few	TRBJ1-5	CASIGRVSNQPQHF	TGTGCCAGCATTGGCCGGGTTAGCAATCAGCCCCAGCATTTT
TRBV21-1	.	.	TRBJ1-5	CASSKEGTGQWNQPQHF	TGTGCCAGCAGCAAAGAAGGAACAGGGCAATGGAATCAGCCCCAGCATTTT
TRBV15	TRBD1	.	TRBJ1-1	CATSSGTGGARDTEAFF	TGTGCCACCAGCAGCGGGACAGGGGGCGCGAGGGACACTGAAGCTTTCTTT
TRBV27	TRBD2	.	TRBJ2-7	CASSLSVPLWTSGRYEQYF	TGTGCCAGCAGTTTATCTGTCCCCCTTTGGACTAGCGGGAGGTACGAGCAGTACTTC
TRBV19	TRBD2	.	TRBJ2-7	CASSVRISREGLFYEQYF	TGTGCCAGTAGTGTCCGAATTTCGCGGGAGGGACTCTTCTACGAGCAGTACTTC
TRBV15	.	few	TRBJ1-2	CATSREQGLDYGYTF	TGTGCCACCAGCAGGGAGCAAGGCCTTGACTATGGCTACACCTTC
TRBV4-2	TRBD2	.	TRBJ2-1	CASSPNRGLAGANEQFF	TGTGCCAGCAGCCCGAATCGGGGGCTAGCGGGAGCGAATGAGCAGTTCTTC
TRBV7-2	.	.	TRBJ2-7	CASSSRVGNEQYF	TGTGCCAGCAGCTCCAGGGTTGGCAACGAGCAGTACTTC
TRBV5-1	TRBD2	.	TRBJ2-7	CASSLIAGTYEQYF	TGCGCCAGCAGCTTGATAGCGGGGACCTACGAGCAGTACTTC
TRBV7-9	.	.	TRBJ1-1	CASSIISGWDSWNTEAFF	TGTGCCAGCAGCATAATCTCGGGCTGGGACTCTTGGAACACTGAAGCTTTCTTT
TRBV7-9	.	.	TRBJ2-7	CASSLFGRGAYEQYF	TGTGCCAGCAGCTTATTCGGCAGGGGTGCCTACGAGCAGTACTTC
TRBV27	TRBD2	few	TRBJ2-7	CASSTGLAGAYEQYF	TGTGCCAGCAGTACCGGACTAGCGGGGGCCTACGAGCAGTACTTC
TRBV6-5	.	few	TRBJ2-3	CASSPPTGDTQYF	TGTGCCAGCTCCCCACCCACGGGAGATACGCAGTATTTT
TRBV6-1	.	.	TRBJ1-1	CASRPQPGGGTEAFF	TGTGCCAGCAGACCCCAGCCGGGCGGGGGCACTGAAGCTTTCTTT
TRBV4-3	TRBD1	medium-sized	TRBJ1-1	CASSPWTGTEAFF	TGCGCCAGCAGCCCCTGGACAGGGACTGAAGCTTTCTTT
TRBV5-4	.	.	TRBJ2-2	CASSLGDYTGELFF	TGTGCCAGCAGCTTGGGGGACTACACCGGGGAGCTGTTTTTT
TRBV13	TRBD1	.	TRBJ2-1	CASSLRGTGSYNEQFF	TGTGCCAGCAGCTTAAGGGGGACAGGGTCCTACAATGAGCAGTTCTTC
TRBV28	.	.	TRBJ2-5	CARTVYQETQYF	TGTGCCAGAACAGTTTACCAAGAGACCCAGTACTTC
TRBV6-5	.	.	TRBJ1-5	CASSVTDSNQPQHF	TGTGCCAGCAGTGTGACAGATAGCAATCAGCCCCAGCATTTT
TRBV5-4	.	.	TRBJ2-2	CASSLAEAPGELFF	TGTGCCAGCAGCTTGGCCGAGGCCCCCGGGGAGCTGTTTTTT
TRBV13	.	.	TRBJ2-1	CASSLLPLNSYNEQFF	TGTGCCAGCAGCTTACTCCCTCTAAACTCCTACAATGAGCAGTTCTTC
TRBV29-1	TRBD1	.	TRBJ2-3	CSVATGPRDTQYF	TGCAGCGTAGCGACAGGGCCTCGAGATACGCAGTATTTT
TRBV5-1	.	few	TRBJ2-1	CASSADGYNEQFF	TGCGCCAGCAGCGCAGACGGGTACAATGAGCAGTTCTTC
TRBV9	.	few	TRBJ2-7	CASSVGPEQEQYF	TGTGCCAGCAGCGTAGGGCCAGAACAGGAGCAGTACTTC
TRBV7-6	TRBD2	once	TRBJ2-1	CASSFLSGSFDEQFF	TGTGCCAGCAGCTTCCTCAGCGGGAGTTTCGATGAGCAGTTCTTC
TRBV19	TRBD2	.	TRBJ2-1	CASTDRDGTSGYNEQFF	TGTGCCAGTACCGACAGGGACGGGACTAGCGGATACAATGAGCAGTTCTTC
TRBV6-5	TRBD2	few	TRBJ2-5	CASSYLTSVPQETQYF	TGTGCCAGCAGTTACCTTACTAGCGTCCCCCAAGAGACCCAGTACTTC
TRBV7-3	.	.	TRBJ2-1	CASSLRVGMSYNEQFF	TGTGCCAGCAGCCTGAGGGTCGGGATGTCCTACAATGAGCAGTTCTTC
TRBV21-1	.	few	TRBJ2-1	CASNQVQREVHNEQFF	TGTGCCAGCAACCAAGTACAGCGGGAGGTCCACAATGAGCAGTTCTTC
TRBV7-9	.	.	TRBJ2-6	CASSWANSGANVLTF	TGTGCCAGCAGCTGGGCTAACTCTGGGGCCAACGTCCTGACTTTC
TRBV27	TRBD1	.	TRBJ2-1	CASSTSTGVGQFF	TGTGCCAGCAGTACTTCAACAGGGGTAGGGCAGTTCTTC
TRBV7-9	.	.	TRBJ2-3	CASSSEFAGRYTDTQYF	TGTGCCAGCAGCTCTGAATTCGCGGGGCGTTACACAGATACGCAGTATTTT
TRBV19	TRBD2	few	TRBJ2-1	CASRRRDLGLAGSYNEQFF	TGTGCCAGTCGGCGCCGGGACTTGGGACTAGCGGGGAGTTACAATGAGCAGTTCTTC
TRBV7-2	.	.	TRBJ1-6	CASSLLMRQTNSPLHF	TGTGCCAGCAGCTTACTTATGAGACAGACCAATTCACCCCTCCACTTT
TRBV5-1	.	.	TRBJ1-3	CASSLRGLSSGNTIYF	TGCGCCAGCAGCTTAAGAGGGCTAAGCTCTGGAAACACCATATATTTT
TRBV11-3	TRBD2	few	TRBJ2-7	CASSASLAGVFYEQYF	TGTGCCAGCAGCGCCTCCCTAGCGGGGGTATTCTACGAGCAGTACTTC
TRBV7-2	TRBD2	once	TRBJ2-5	CASSLGLAVETQYF	TGTGCCAGCAGCTTAGGACTAGCGGTAGAGACCCAGTACTTC
TRBV18	TRBD2	.	TRBJ2-7	CASQGLAGYYEQYF	TGTGCCAGTCAGGGACTAGCGGGGTACTACGAGCAGTACTTC
TRBV27	.	.	TRBJ2-7	CASSFSVAGEQYF	TGTGCCAGCAGTTTTTCCGTTGCGGGAGAGCAGTACTTC
TRBV27	TRBD1	.	TRBJ2-7	CASSLVPGQGIHEQYF	TGTGCCAGCAGCTTGGTACCGGGACAGGGGATCCACGAGCAGTACTTC
TRBV29-1	TRBD1	.	TRBJ1-1	CSVAAGTGGTEAFF	TGCAGCGTTGCCGCCGGGACAGGGGGCACTGAAGCTTTCTTT
TRBV27	.	.	TRBJ1-5	CASSPNYSNQPQHF	TGTGCCAGCAGTCCGAACTATAGCAATCAGCCCCAGCATTTT
TRBV7-9	.	few	TRBJ2-2	CASMRGTGELFF	TGTGCCAGTATGCGGGGCACCGGGGAGCTGTTTTTT
TRBV5-6	.	.	TRBJ2-7	CASSFSAYEQYF	TGTGCCAGCAGCTTTTCAGCCTACGAGCAGTACTTC
TRBV7-4	TRBD2	few	TRBJ2-3	CASSSRISSGSCTDTQYF	TGTGCCAGCAGCTCCAGGATAAGTAGCGGGAGCTGCACAGATACGCAGTATTTT
TRBV5-1	TRBD2	.	TRBJ2-3	CASSRGTSGRAVTDTQYF	TGCGCCAGCAGCCGGGGGACTAGCGGGAGGGCCGTGACAGATACGCAGTATTTT
TRBV6-5	.	.	TRBJ2-1	CASSSPRLESDNEQFF	TGTGCCAGCAGTTCCCCTCGACTAGAGTCGGACAATGAGCAGTTCTTC
TRBV23-1	.	.	TRBJ2-3	CASSQTGLLDTQYF	TGCGCCAGCAGTCAAACGGGACTCCTAGATACGCAGTATTTT
TRBV21-1	.	.	TRBJ1-1	CASRCTLATQCTEAFF	TGTGCCAGCAGATGTACGCTAGCTACACAATGCACTGAAGCTTTCTTT
TRBV6-5	TRBD1	few	TRBJ1-5	CASSWDRTWPQHF	TGTGCCAGCAGCTGGGACAGGACCTGGCCCCAGCATTTT
TRBV28	.	.	TRBJ1-5	CASRGSQPQHF	TGTGCCAGCAGGGGGAGTCAGCCCCAGCATTTT
TRBV27	TRBD2	.	TRBJ2-7	CASSLGTRAYEQYF	TGTGCCAGCAGTTTAGGGACTAGGGCCTACGAGCAGTACTTC
TRBV15	TRBD2	.	TRBJ2-1	CATVSGTYNEQFF	TGTGCCACCGTGAGCGGGACCTACAATGAGCAGTTCTTC
TRBV27	TRBD2	few	TRBJ2-1	CASRPAGGSYNEQFF	TGTGCCAGCAGGCCGGCGGGGGGGAGTTACAATGAGCAGTTCTTC
TRBV4-1	TRBD2	.	TRBJ2-7	CASSHKAGEGRVSEQYF	TGCGCCAGCAGCCATAAGGCGGGGGAGGGGCGCGTAAGCGAGCAGTACTTC
TRBV2	.	once	TRBJ2-6	CASSAGVGSGANVLTF	TGTGCCAGCAGTGCGGGAGTTGGATCAGGGGCCAACGTCCTGACTTTC